What follows is one T cell receptor beta chain and its context. The CDR3 sequence is 16 residues long. Germline CDR1 SGHRS, CDR2 YFSETQ. With V trimmed by 0 bases and J by 6 bases, 4 bases remained unmatched. This entry comes from a study of cytomegalovirus exposure and HLA in healthy donors. PCR was performed using 60 Vbeta and 13 Jbeta primers. Some clones are missing from TCRdb's copy, which holds only in-frame ones; the method was immunoSEQ multiplex PCR. The sample holds 150,000 to 200,000 clones, around 80% seen once. The sample taken for sequencing was PBMCs. This chain links TRBV5-1 with TRBJ2-1, with 12 bases lining up with TRBD2. This receptor was obtained from a woman between 40 and 55 years old in good health and CMV-seronegative. The CDR3 is CASSLAPSGRVNEQFF. Here the CDR3 DNA reads TGCGCCAGCAGCTTGGCCCCTAGCGGGAGGGTCAATGAGCAGTTCTTC.